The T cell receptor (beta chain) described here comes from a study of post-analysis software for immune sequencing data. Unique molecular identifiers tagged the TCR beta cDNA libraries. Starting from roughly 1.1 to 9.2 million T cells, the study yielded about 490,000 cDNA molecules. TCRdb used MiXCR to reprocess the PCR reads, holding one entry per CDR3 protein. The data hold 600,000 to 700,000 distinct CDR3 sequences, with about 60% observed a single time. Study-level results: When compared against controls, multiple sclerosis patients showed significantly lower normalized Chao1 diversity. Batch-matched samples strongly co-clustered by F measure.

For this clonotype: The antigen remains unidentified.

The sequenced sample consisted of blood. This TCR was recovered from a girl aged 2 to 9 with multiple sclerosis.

The CDR3 reads CATVRDRGLSEQFF. As DNA, the CDR3 is TGTGCCACCGTCCGGGACAGGGGGCTGAGTGAGCAGTTCTTC. The gene calls are TRBV15 and TRBJ2-1; 12 positions match TRBD1. Germline trimming cut 8 bases from V and 9 bases from J; bases unmatched to any gene: 8. This CDR3 region has 14 residues. The germline CDR1 and CDR2 sequences are LNHNV and YYDKDF (reference sequence). Complete variable domain (other parts from reference TRBV15 and TRBJ2-1): DAMVIQNPRYQVTQFGKPVTLSCSQTLNHNVMYWYQQKSSQAPKLLFHYYDKDFNNEADTPDNFQSRRPNTSFCFLDIRSPGLGDTAMYLCATVRDRGLSEQFFGPGTRLTVL.